The rows below give T cell receptor beta chains drawn from one sample of a study of memory CD4+ T cells and cytomegalovirus serostatus. Using immunoSEQ multiplex PCR, the repertoire was profiled, and TCRdb retains in-frame clones only, with some absent. The sample includes 40,000 to 45,000 clones, roughly 83% of them seen just once. Sequenced sample: memory CD4+ T cells from blood. The receptors originated from an adult in good health and CMV-seronegative. Both conserved end residues are trimmed from each CDR3. The order of the fields is V gene, J gene, CDR3 protein.

V gene: TRBV5-1
J gene: TRBJ2-3
CDR3 protein: ASAISPDTQY

V gene: TRBV30
J gene: TRBJ1-2
CDR3 protein: AWSVRGDAYGYT

V gene: TRBV6-6
J gene: TRBJ1-5
CDR3 protein: ASSYSNAGIGQPQH

V gene: TRBV28
J gene: TRBJ1-2
CDR3 protein: ASSRTDYGYT

V gene: TRBV19
J gene: TRBJ2-1
CDR3 protein: ASTPTGSAYNEQF

V gene: TRBV13
J gene: TRBJ2-1
CDR3 protein: ASSLEGVLGQNNEQF

V gene: TRBV7-3
J gene: TRBJ1-1
CDR3 protein: ASSYHGPNTEAF

V gene: TRBV7-8
J gene: TRBJ1-1
CDR3 protein: ASSSGGSYTEAF

V gene: TRBV19
J gene: TRBJ1-5
CDR3 protein: ASRDSRSGNQPQH

V gene: TRBV18
J gene: TRBJ1-2
CDR3 protein: ASSPSGDGYT

V gene: TRBV7-2
J gene: TRBJ2-6
CDR3 protein: ASRQGGANVLT

V gene: TRBV7-9
J gene: TRBJ1-3
CDR3 protein: ASSDPGGDGGNTIY

V gene: TRBV5-1
J gene: TRBJ1-1
CDR3 protein: ASSTLGQAGTEAF

V gene: TRBV27
J gene: TRBJ1-4
CDR3 protein: ASSSNRVGNEKLF

V gene: TRBV21-1
J gene: TRBJ1-4
CDR3 protein: ASSTDQDRETNEKLF

V gene: TRBV7-2
J gene: TRBJ1-6
CDR3 protein: ASGQNNSPLH

V gene: TRBV7-9
J gene: TRBJ2-7
CDR3 protein: ASNVAGAGSYEQY

V gene: TRBV19
J gene: TRBJ2-5
CDR3 protein: ASSIRLAGGASQETQY

V gene: TRBV5-8
J gene: TRBJ2-5
CDR3 protein: ASSKPSVVNQETQY

V gene: TRBV6-1
J gene: TRBJ1-5
CDR3 protein: ASRGQGIDQPQH

V gene: TRBV7-3
J gene: TRBJ1-2
CDR3 protein: ASSPLLGDGGYT

V gene: TRBV10-1
J gene: TRBJ1-2
CDR3 protein: ASSGSRRIYYGYT